This note documents a single T cell receptor (beta chain) sequence. Trimming took off 8 bases at V and 2 bases at J, with 6 bases between the two ends. This CDR3 contains 11 residues. The record originates from a study of blood T cell repertoires in COVID-19. Across the whole study: Samples came from the United States, Italy and Spain, spanning acute and convalescent COVID-19.

TCRdb's copy holds only in-frame clones and misses some; the assay was immunoSEQ multiplex PCR. Among 150,000 to 200,000 clones listed, 70% to 90% were seen once. Sequencing was carried out using peripheral blood. This rearrangement joins TRBV12-3 or TRBV12-4 to TRBJ1-2, with D unclear. The sequence was collected from a man younger than 35 with acute or convalescent COVID-19. CDR3 DNA: TGTGCCAGCGCCCAGAACTATGGCTACACCTTC. Its protein product is CASAQNYGYTF.